This passage covers 7 T cell receptor beta chains from one sample sequenced in a study of blood T cell repertoires in COVID-19. The assay was immunoSEQ multiplex PCR, and TCRdb's table has in-frame clones only and misses some. Counted here are about 240,000 clones, around 89% occurring once; the ten biggest clones make up around 0.99%. Sequenced sample: peripheral blood. The receptors stem from a middle-aged woman who had recovered from COVID-19.

This chain connects TRBV18 to TRBJ1-1, with D maybe TRBD1 (5 bases). The germline CDR1 and CDR2 sequences are KGHSH and LQKENI. Trimming took 3 bases from V and 3 from J, leaving 14 bases between them. This CDR3 has 15 residues. The CDR3 spells CASSPETWGDTEAFF. CDR3 nucleotide sequence: TGTGCCAGCTCACCCGAGACATGGGGGGACACTGAAGCTTTCTTT.

J is TRBJ2-7 and V is TRBV29-1; D might be TRBD1 (6 bases). The CDR3 extends over 14 amino acids. V lost 4 bases and J 7 bases, leaving 20 bases between the germline ends. Germline-derived CDR1 and CDR2 are SQVTM and ANQGSEA. CDR3 region: CSVVIDRPLGEQYF. Written as DNA, the CDR3 is TGCAGCGTTGTCATAGACAGGCCGCTTGGGGAGCAGTACTTC.

In DNA form, the CDR3 reads TGTGCCAGCAGCCGGACTAGCGGGAGAATTCCGCACAATGAGCAGTTCTTC. It translates to CASSRTSGRIPHNEQFF. The rearrangement joins TRBV3-1 (or the pseudogene TRBV3-2) to TRBJ2-1; 13 positions match TRBD2. Per the germline V gene, CDR1 is LGHDT and CDR2 is YNNKEL (reference sequence). The CDR3 is made up of 17 amino acids. The V segment lost 4 bases and the J segment 5 bases; nucleotides outside the gene matches: 8.

CDR3 sequence (DNA): TGCGCCAGCAGGGGAGGGAGGGTTTCAGATACGCAGTATTTT. This codes for CASRGGRVSDTQYF. V usage is TRBV5-1 and J usage is TRBJ2-3; 7 bases fit TRBD2. This CDR3 region has 14 residues. CDR1 and CDR2 from the germline V gene are SGHRS and YFSETQ. Trimming took 5 bases from V and 4 from J; bases not matched to a gene: 7.

This clone occurred once. This rearrangement joins TRBV13 to TRBJ2-1; D uncertain. CDR3 length equals 11 residues. V was clipped by 7 bases and J by 5 bases, with 6 bases between them. Germline V CDR1 and CDR2: PRHDT, FYEKMQ (reference sequence). The CDR3 is CASTPDNEQFF. Here the CDR3 DNA reads TGTGCCAGCACCCCGGACAATGAGCAGTTCTTC.

The chain joins TRBV19 to TRBJ2-4; 7 nucleotides match TRBD2. Germline V gives CDR1 LNHDA, CDR2 SQIVND (reference sequence). The CDR3 runs 16 residues. V was pared by 10 bases and J by 2 bases, with 14 bases of the junction left unmatched. The CDR3 nucleotides read TGTGCCACCAGAAACCCTGGGGGGGAGCCCAAAAACATTCAGTACTTC. Protein: CATRNPGGEPKNIQYF.

This chain connects TRBV15 to TRBJ1-5; D may be TRBD1 (5 bases). CDR1 LNHNV and CDR2 YYDKDF come from the germline V gene (reference sequence). The CDR3 has 15 residues. V gave up 1 base and J gave up 2 bases, with 9 bases separating them. The CDR3 coding sequence is TGTGCCACCAGCAGAGGGGGCCCTGGCAATCAGCCCCAGCATTTT. Residues: CATSRGGPGNQPQHF.